The next 19 T cell receptor beta chains were all read from a single sample in a study of shared clonotypes between healthy human individuals. Here immunoSEQ multiplex PCR was the method, and the copy in TCRdb shows in-frame clones only, minus some. The repertoire holds some 2.1 million clones, with about 93% as singletons. CD45RO-negative cells were positively selected for CCR7, leaving out terminally differentiated effector memory CD45RA+ cells. The source material was naive CD8+ T cells from PBMCs. The origin of the receptors is a man younger than 35 in good health. Some clones in this sample may be carry-over from other donors' samples.

This chain links TRBV6-5 with TRBJ1-2, with D hard to call. Trimming removed 6 bases from V and 0 bases from J, with 5 bases in between. The CDR3 sequence is 12 residues long. Germline V gene lookup returns CDR1 MNHEY and CDR2 SVGAGI. Written as DNA, the CDR3 is TGTGCCAGCAGCCACCCTAACTATGGCTACACCTTC. It encodes CASSHPNYGYTF.

The CDR3 sequence is CASSPSWGDSESYEQYF. As DNA, the CDR3 is TGTGCCAGCAGTCCCTCGTGGGGGGACAGCGAGTCCTACGAGCAGTACTTC. The rearrangement links TRBV27 to TRBJ2-7; the D gene is possibly TRBD1 (7 bases). Germline loops: CDR1 MNHEY, CDR2 SMNVEV (reference sequence). CDR3 length: 17 residues. V was cut by 5 bases and J by 1 base, with 21 bases left in between.

The chain is built from TRBV7-9 and TRBJ2-7, with 13 bases matching TRBD2. The CDR3 runs to 16 residues. The germline V gene encodes CDR1 SEHNR and CDR2 FQNEAQ (reference sequence). V lost 6 bases and J lost 2; bases outside the gene matches: 7. CDR3 bases: TGTGCCAGCAGTTGGACTAGCGGGAGTAAAGCCTACGAGCAGTACTTC. This encodes CASSWTSGSKAYEQYF.

The chain joins TRBV6-1 to TRBJ1-2, with D uncertain. Per germline, CDR1 MNHNS and CDR2 SASEGT. There are 14 residues in the CDR3. V lost 2 bases and J 3 bases, leaving 10 bases between the germline ends. In DNA form, the CDR3 reads TGTGCCAGCAGTGAACTTGGACTTGACTATGGCTACACCTTC. Translating it yields CASSELGLDYGYTF.

This chain joins TRBV28 and TRBJ2-1, with 7 bases matching TRBD1. V was clipped by 5 bases and J by 5 bases; unmatched bases: 21. In germline, CDR1 is MDHEN, CDR2 SYDVKM. This CDR3 comprises 19 residues. CDR3 residues: CASSPSLGAVTGRNNEQFF. DNA of the CDR3: TGTGCCAGCAGTCCCTCCCTCGGGGCGGTGACAGGGCGTAACAATGAGCAGTTCTTC.

The V and J genes are TRBV27 and TRBJ1-2; D is possibly TRBD1 (6 bases). The V gene lost 5 bases and the J gene lost 4 bases, with 20 bases spanning the gap. This CDR3 is 16 amino acids long. Looked up from germline, CDR1 is MNHEY and CDR2 is SMNVEV (reference sequence). DNA of the CDR3: TGTGCCAGCAGTATAAACAGGGTGGGGGGGGGCTATGGCTACACCTTC. Translating gives CASSINRVGGGYGYTF.

The J gene is TRBJ1-2, the V gene TRBV7-3, with D possibly TRBD1 on 5 matching bases. V shed 2 bases and J shed 8 bases, with 12 bases lying between them. Germline V gene sequence: CDR1 SGHTA, CDR2 FQGTGA. The CDR3 covers 13 residues. The CDR3 bases are TGTGCCAGCAGCTTAGGCGGGGCGTGGGGCTACACCTTC. Protein product: CASSLGGAWGYTF.

This sequence joins TRBV21-1 and TRBJ2-5; TRBD1 is taken as the D call from the table, unchecked against the DNA. TRBV21-1 is a pseudogene segment. This CDR3 spans 15 amino acids. The CDR3 region is CASSKAGQGQETQYF. DNA for the CDR3: TGTGCCAGCAGCAAAGCGGGACAGGGCCAAGAGACCCAGTACTTC.

The sample holds a few counts of this clone. The V call is TRBV20-1, the J call TRBJ1-1; the D is unclear. Trimming stripped 4 bases from V and 7 bases from J, with 7 bases between. The CDR3 has 10 residues. CDR1 DFQATT and CDR2 SNEGSKA come from the germline V gene (reference sequence). CDR3 in DNA: TGCAGTGCTACGGGGTATGAAGCTTTCTTT. This gives the protein CSATGYEAFF.

The chain links TRBV30 to TRBJ1-5, with D possibly matching TRBD1 (5 bases). This CDR3 comprises 15 residues. Trimming took off 0 bases at V and 4 bases at J, with 13 bases between the two ends. Germline lookup yields CDR1 GTSNPN and CDR2 SVGIG (reference sequence). Written as DNA, the CDR3 is TGTGCCTGGAGTGTGATGGAAGGGGTTAATCAGCCCCAGCATTTT. This encodes CAWSVMEGVNQPQHF.

The chain combines TRBV4-1 with TRBJ2-3; 9 bases map to TRBD1. Per germline, CDR1 MGHRA and CDR2 YSYEKL. Germline trimming cut 3 bases from V and 2 bases from J; bases unmatched to any gene: 12. This CDR3 has 18 residues. The CDR3 nucleotides read TGCGCCAGCAGCCATGCTCGGTTTGGGACAGGGTCCACAGATACGCAGTATTTT. The encoded protein is CASSHARFGTGSTDTQYF.

Of note for this clone: Other nucleotide sequences from this sample produce the same CDR3. The chain combines TRBV27 with TRBJ1-2, with D perhaps matching TRBD1 (6 bases). The CDR3 loop spans 13 amino acids. Germline CDR1 reads MNHEY; CDR2 reads SMNVEV (reference sequence). Trimming shortened V by 6 bases and J by 2 bases, and 10 bases separated the two germline ends. The CDR3 DNA reads as TGTGCCAGCAGCAGGGGTTACAACTATGGCTACACCTTC. Protein product: CASSRGYNYGYTF.

The chain has TRBV19 and TRBJ2-1, with 10 positions matching TRBD2. V trimming: 10 bases; J trimming: 5 bases; junction bases outside the gene matches: 8. CDR3 size: 14 residues. Germline-derived CDR1 and CDR2 are LNHDA and SQIVND (reference sequence). CDR3 nucleotide sequence: TGTGCCACCCTAGGACTAGCGGAAAACAATGAGCAGTTCTTC. Protein: CATLGLAENNEQFF.

This chain uses TRBV28 with TRBJ1-5, with 9 positions matching TRBD1. Unmatched junction bases numbered 3, after V lost 5 bases and J lost 1 base. The CDR3 consists of 15 residues. From germline, CDR1 is MDHEN and CDR2 SYDVKM. The CDR3: CASSDRGESNQPQHF. The CDR3 DNA follows: TGTGCCAGCAGTGACAGGGGGGAGAGCAATCAGCCCCAGCATTTT.

This chain connects TRBV5-1 to TRBJ2-7, with D perhaps matching TRBD1 (6 bases). This CDR3 contains 14 residues. Trimming took 3 bases from V and 12 from J, leaving 22 bases between them. Germline CDR1 and CDR2: SGHRS and YFSETQ. The CDR3 coding sequence is TGCGCCAGCAGCTGGTACACAGGGCGTGCTGGTCGGTACTTC. Its protein product is CASSWYTGRAGRYF.

In the case of this clone: This sample includes further DNA sequences coding for the same CDR3. The genes are TRBV6-1 and TRBJ1-5; tentative D call: TRBD1 (5 bases). Germline lookup yields CDR1 MNHNS and CDR2 SASEGT. Trimming pared 1 base from V and 0 bases from J, leaving 7 bases between. The CDR3 spans 15 residues. CDR3 DNA sequence: TGTGCCAGCAGTGAAGTAAGGGGTAGCAATCAGCCCCAGCATTTT. It translates to CASSEVRGSNQPQHF.

The table lists this clone with a count of one. V is TRBV27 and J is TRBJ1-3; 7 bases match TRBD1. The CDR3 length is 14 residues. Germline V lookup: CDR1 MNHEY, CDR2 SMNVEV (reference sequence). V lost 9 bases and J lost 3; bases outside the gene matches: 8. Written as DNA, the CDR3 is TGTGCCAGTAGACAGGGTGTTGGTGGAAACACCATATATTTT. Amino acid sequence: CASRQGVGGNTIYF.

The V call is TRBV27, the J call TRBJ2-7, with 8 bases fitting TRBD1. CDR1 and CDR2 (germline): MNHEY, SMNVEV (reference sequence). The junction had 15 bases not matched to a gene; V was cut back by 5 bases and J by 9 bases. The CDR3 spans 15 residues. CDR3 coding DNA: TGTGCCAGCAGTATGCTACGGGACAGGAAGACTAGGCAGTACTTC. Translated: CASSMLRDRKTRQYF.

This chain connects TRBV28 to TRBJ2-7, with 13 bases aligning to TRBD2. V was pared by 5 bases and J by 7 bases, with 8 bases of the junction left unmatched. This CDR3 is 15 amino acids long. Per germline, CDR1 MDHEN and CDR2 SYDVKM. The CDR3 sequence: CASSGTSGTEEEQYF. As DNA, the CDR3 is TGTGCCAGCAGTGGGACTAGCGGGACCGAGGAGGAGCAGTACTTC.